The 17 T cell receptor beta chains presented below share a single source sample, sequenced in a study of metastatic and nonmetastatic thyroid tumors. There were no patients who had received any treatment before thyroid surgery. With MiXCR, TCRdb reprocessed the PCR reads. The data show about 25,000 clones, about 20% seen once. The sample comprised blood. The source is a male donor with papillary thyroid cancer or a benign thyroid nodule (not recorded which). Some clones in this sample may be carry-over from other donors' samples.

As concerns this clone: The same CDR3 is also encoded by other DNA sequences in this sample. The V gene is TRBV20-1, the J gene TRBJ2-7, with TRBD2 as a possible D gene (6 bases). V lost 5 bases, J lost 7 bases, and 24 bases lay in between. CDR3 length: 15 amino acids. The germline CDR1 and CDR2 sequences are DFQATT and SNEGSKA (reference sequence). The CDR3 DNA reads TGCAGTGCTCTATCGCCGGGACTCAATTTGGGTGAGCAGTACTTC. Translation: CSALSPGLNLGEQYF.

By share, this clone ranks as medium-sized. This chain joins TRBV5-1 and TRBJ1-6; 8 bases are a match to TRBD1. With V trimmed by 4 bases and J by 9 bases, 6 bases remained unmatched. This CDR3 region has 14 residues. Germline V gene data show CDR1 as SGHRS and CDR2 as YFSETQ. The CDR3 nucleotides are TGCGCCAGCAGCGCAGACAGGGGAGGTTCACCCCTCCACTTT. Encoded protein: CASSADRGGSPLHF.

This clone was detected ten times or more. The CDR3 spells CSVGLNNEQFF. The CDR3 region has the DNA TGCAGCGTGGGACTGAACAATGAGCAGTTCTTC. This rearrangement joins TRBV29-1 to TRBJ2-1, with D perhaps matching TRBD2 (6 bases). The germline V and J ends were trimmed by 6 bases and 5 bases, with 8 bases remaining between them. The CDR3 has 11 residues. Germline CDR1 is SQVTM and CDR2 is ANQGSEA.

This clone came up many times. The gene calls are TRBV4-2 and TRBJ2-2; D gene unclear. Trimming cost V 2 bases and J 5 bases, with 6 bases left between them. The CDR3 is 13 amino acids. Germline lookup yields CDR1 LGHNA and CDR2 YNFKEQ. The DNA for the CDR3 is TGTGCCAGCAGCCAACCAGAGACCGGGGAGCTGTTTTTT. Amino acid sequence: CASSQPETGELFF.

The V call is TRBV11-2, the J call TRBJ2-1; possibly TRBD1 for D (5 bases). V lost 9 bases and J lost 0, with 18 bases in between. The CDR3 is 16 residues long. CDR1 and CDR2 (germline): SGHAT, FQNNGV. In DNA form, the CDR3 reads TGTGCCAGGCGCTTATCTCGACAGAGCTCCTACAATGAGCAGTTCTTC. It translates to CARRLSRQSSYNEQFF.

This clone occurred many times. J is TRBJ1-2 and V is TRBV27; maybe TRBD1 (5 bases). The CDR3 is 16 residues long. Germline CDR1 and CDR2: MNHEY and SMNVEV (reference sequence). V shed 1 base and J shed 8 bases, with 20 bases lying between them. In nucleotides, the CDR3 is TGTGCCAGCAGTTTATTTAGCCAGGGCGGTACTAAGGGCTACACCTTC. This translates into CASSLFSQGGTKGYTF.

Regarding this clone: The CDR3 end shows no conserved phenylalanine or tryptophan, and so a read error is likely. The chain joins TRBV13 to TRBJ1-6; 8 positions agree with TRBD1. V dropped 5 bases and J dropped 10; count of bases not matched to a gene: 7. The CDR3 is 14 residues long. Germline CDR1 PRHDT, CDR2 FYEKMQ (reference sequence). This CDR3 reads CASSMDRVNSPLHY. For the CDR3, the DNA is TGTGCCAGCAGCATGGACAGGGTAAACTCACCCCTCCACTAT.

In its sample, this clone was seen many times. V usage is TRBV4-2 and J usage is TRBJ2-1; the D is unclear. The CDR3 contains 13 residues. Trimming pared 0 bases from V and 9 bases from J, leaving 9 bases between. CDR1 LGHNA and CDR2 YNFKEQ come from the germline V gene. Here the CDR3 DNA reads TGTGCCAGCAGCCAAGATGGTCTATTTGAGCAGTTCTTC. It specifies CASSQDGLFEQFF.

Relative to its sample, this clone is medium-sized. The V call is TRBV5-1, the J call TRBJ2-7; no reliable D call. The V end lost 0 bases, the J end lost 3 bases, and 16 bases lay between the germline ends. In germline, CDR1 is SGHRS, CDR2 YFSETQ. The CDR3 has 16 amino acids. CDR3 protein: CASSLGEGFIGYEQYF. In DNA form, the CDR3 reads TGCGCCAGCAGCTTGGGGGAAGGTTTTATAGGCTACGAGCAGTACTTC.

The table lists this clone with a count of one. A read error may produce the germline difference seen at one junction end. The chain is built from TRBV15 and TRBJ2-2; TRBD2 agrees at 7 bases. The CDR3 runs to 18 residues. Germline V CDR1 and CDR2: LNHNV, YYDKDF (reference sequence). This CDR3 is CATSRSRGGGLSTGELFF. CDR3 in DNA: TGTGCCACGAGCAGGTCTCGTGGGGGGGGACTAAGCACCGGGGAGCTGTTTTTT. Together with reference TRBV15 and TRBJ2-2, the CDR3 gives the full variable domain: DAMVIQNPRYQVTQFGKPVTLSCSQTLNHNVMYWYQQKSSQAPKLLFHYYDKDFNNEADTPDNFQSRRPNTSFCFLDIRSPGLGDTAMYLCATSRSRGGGLSTGELFFGEGSRLTVL.

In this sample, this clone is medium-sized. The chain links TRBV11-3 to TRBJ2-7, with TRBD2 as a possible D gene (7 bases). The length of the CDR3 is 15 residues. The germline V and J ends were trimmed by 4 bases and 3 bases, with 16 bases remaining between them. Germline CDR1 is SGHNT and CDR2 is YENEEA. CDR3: CASSSRGGPSYEQYF. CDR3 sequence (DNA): TGTGCCAGCAGCTCTCGCGGGGGCCCCAGCTACGAGCAGTACTTC.

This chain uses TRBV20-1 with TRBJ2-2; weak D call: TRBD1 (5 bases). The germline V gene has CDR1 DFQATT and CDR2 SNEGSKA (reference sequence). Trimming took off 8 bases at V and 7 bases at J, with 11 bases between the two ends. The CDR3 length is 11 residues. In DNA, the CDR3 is TGCAGTTTAAGGGGTAGCGGGGAGCTGTTTTTT. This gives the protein CSLRGSGELFF.

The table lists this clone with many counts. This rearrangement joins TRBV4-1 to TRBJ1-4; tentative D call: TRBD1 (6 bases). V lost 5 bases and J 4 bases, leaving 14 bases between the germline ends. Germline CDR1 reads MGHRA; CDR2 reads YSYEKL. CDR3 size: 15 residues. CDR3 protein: CASSSLGQRNEKLFF. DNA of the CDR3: TGCGCCAGCAGCTCGCTCGGACAGCGTAATGAAAAACTGTTTTTT.

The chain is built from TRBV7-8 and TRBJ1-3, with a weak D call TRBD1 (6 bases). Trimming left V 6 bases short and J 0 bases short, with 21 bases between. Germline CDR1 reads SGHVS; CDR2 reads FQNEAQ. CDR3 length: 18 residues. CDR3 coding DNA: TGTGCCAGCAGTTTATTTGGACAGCAGCTAAACTCTGGAAACACCATATATTTT. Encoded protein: CASSLFGQQLNSGNTIYF.

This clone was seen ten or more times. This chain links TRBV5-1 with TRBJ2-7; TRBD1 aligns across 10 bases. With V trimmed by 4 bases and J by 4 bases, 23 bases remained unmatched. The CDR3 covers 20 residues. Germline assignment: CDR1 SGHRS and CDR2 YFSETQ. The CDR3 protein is CASSRGDVGQGFTRAYEQYF. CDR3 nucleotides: TGCGCCAGCAGCCGTGGAGATGTGGGACAGGGGTTTACTCGGGCGTACGAGCAGTACTTC.

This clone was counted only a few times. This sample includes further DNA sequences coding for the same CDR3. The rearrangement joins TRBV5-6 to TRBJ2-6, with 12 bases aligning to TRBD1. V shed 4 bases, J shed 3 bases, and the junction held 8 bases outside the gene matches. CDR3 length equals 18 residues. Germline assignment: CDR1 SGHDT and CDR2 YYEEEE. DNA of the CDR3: TGTGCCAGCAGCGTTCCGGGACAGGGGGCCTTTGGGGCCAACGTCCTGACTTTC. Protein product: CASSVPGQGAFGANVLTF. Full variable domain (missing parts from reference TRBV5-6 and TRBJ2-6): DAGVTQSPTHLIKTRGQQVTLRCSPKSGHDTVSWYQQALGQGPQFIFQYYEEEERQRGNFPDRFSGHQFPNYSSELNVNALLLGDSALYLCASSVPGQGAFGANVLTFGAGSRLTVL.

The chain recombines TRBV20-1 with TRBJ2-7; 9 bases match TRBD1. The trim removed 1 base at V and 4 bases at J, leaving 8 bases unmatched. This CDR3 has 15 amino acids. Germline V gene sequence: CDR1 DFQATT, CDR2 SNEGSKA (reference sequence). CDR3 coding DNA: TGCAGTGCTAGAGCAGCCGGGACAGGGTTGTACGAGCAGTACTTC. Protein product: CSARAAGTGLYEQYF.